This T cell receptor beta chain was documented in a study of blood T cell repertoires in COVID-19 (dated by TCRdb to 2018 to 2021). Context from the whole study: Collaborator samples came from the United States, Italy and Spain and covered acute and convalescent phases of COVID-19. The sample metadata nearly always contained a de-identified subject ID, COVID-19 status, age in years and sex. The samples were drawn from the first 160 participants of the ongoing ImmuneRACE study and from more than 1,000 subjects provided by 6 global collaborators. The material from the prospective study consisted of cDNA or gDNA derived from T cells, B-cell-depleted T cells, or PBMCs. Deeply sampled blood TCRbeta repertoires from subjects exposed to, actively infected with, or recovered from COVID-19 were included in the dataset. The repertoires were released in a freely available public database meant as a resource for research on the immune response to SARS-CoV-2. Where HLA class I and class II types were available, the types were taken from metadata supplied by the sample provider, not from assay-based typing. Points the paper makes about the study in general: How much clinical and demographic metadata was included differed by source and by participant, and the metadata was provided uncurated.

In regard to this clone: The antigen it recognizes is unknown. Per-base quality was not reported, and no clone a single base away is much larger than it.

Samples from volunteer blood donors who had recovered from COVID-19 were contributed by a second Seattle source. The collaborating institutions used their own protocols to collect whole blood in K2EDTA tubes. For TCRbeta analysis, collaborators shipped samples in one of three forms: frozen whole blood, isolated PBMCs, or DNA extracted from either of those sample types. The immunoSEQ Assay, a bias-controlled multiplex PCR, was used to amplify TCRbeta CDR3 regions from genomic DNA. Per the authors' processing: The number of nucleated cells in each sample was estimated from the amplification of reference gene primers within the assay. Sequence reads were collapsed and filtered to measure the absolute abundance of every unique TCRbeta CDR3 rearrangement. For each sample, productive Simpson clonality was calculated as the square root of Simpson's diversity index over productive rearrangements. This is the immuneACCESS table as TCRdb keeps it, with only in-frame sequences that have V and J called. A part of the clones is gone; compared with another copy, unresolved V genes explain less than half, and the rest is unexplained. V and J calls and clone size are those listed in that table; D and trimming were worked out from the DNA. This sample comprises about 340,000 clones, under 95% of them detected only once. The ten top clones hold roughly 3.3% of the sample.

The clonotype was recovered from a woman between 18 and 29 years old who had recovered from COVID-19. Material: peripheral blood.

The DNA sequence follows: TGTGCCAGCAGGCCCATACAGGGGAGCTATGGCTACACCTTC. It translates to CASRPIQGSYGYTF. The chain couples TRBV6-6 to TRBJ1-2, and 7 junction bases match TRBD1. Unmatched junction bases come to 8, with V trimmed by 6 bases and J by 4 bases. As encoded in the germline V gene (reference sequence), CDR1 is MNHNY while CDR2 is SVGAGI. From the cysteine through the phenylalanine, the CDR3 covers 14 amino acids. CDR3 DNA only is kept here, 42 bases in frame from base 1.